This T cell receptor beta chain was recorded in a study of cytomegalovirus exposure and HLA in healthy donors. The study, taken as a whole, reports: Relative to the approximately 660-donor mean, N-insertions were reportedly fewer in an Asian-associated ancestry cluster in a later analysis.

Concerning this clone itself: Its antigen is currently unknown.

60 Vbeta and 13 Jbeta primers were used in PCR. Using immunoSEQ multiplex PCR, the repertoire was profiled, and TCRdb retains in-frame clones only, with some absent. This sample's table has around 140,000 clones. Sequenced input: PBMCs. This TCR was sampled from a male donor in good health and CMV-seronegative.

In DNA form, the CDR3 reads TGTGCCAGCTCACCACCGGGAGGTCCACCCCTCCACTTT. This sequence encodes CASSPPGGPPLHF. The chain joins TRBV18 to TRBJ1-6; no clear D. Trimming pared 0 bases from V and 11 bases from J, leaving 8 bases between. CDR3 size: 13 residues. Per the germline V gene, CDR1 is KGHSH and CDR2 is LQKENI.